These 24 T cell receptor beta chains came from one sample sequenced in a study of shared clonotypes between healthy human individuals. TCRdb's table, derived via immunoSEQ multiplex PCR, lists solely in-frame clones and lacks some. The sample includes some 320,000 clones, around 86% of them seen just once. Source material: memory CD8+ T cells sorted from blood. Specified subset: CD45RO+ cells pooled with CCR7-negative TemRA cells. The receptors stem from a man aged 18 to 29 in good health.

The chain recombines TRBV30 with TRBJ1-2; possible D gene TRBD1, 6 bases. This CDR3 is built from 13 residues. V dropped 0 bases and J dropped 3 bases, with 8 bases sitting between them. Germline V gives CDR1 GTSNPN, CDR2 SVGIG (reference sequence). CDR3 in DNA: TGTGCCTGGAGTGTTGGGGGGCACTATGGCTACACCTTC. It encodes CAWSVGGHYGYTF.

V usage is TRBV29-1 and J usage is TRBJ2-7; a possible D gene is TRBD1 (5 bases). V dropped 4 bases and J dropped 4 bases, with 14 bases sitting between them. The germline CDR1 and CDR2 sequences are SQVTM and ANQGSEA. This CDR3 region has 13 residues. CDR3 DNA: TGCAGCGTTGTTGAGACCAGGGCTTACGAGCAGTACTTC. It translates to CSVVETRAYEQYF.

The rearrangement uses TRBV5-1 and TRBJ2-3, with D tentatively TRBD2 (6 bases). The germline V gene encodes CDR1 SGHRS and CDR2 YFSETQ. The germline V and J ends were trimmed by 5 bases and 0 bases, with 16 bases remaining between them. The CDR3 contains 16 residues. CDR3 in DNA: TGCGCCAGCAGTGCGGGATCCCAACTTAGCACAGATACGCAGTATTTT. Protein: CASSAGSQLSTDTQYF. Supplemented by reference TRBV5-1 and TRBJ2-3, the full variable domain reads KAGVTQTPRYLIKTRGQQVTLSCSPISGHRSVSWYQQTPGQGLQFLFEYFSETQRNKGNFPGRFSGRQFSNSRSEMNVSTLELGDSALYLCASSAGSQLSTDTQYFGPGTRLTVL.

The table lists this clone with a count of one. The chain has TRBV6-4 and TRBJ2-5, with a tentative D call TRBD2 (6 bases). This CDR3 comprises 12 residues. Germline CDR1 reads MRHNA; CDR2 reads SNTAGT. Trimming took off 8 bases at V and 5 bases at J, with 12 bases between the two ends. The DNA of the CDR3 is TGTGCCAGCCCCCGCCGGGGGGAGACCCAGTACTTC. Residues: CASPRRGETQYF.

V is TRBV7-2 and J is TRBJ1-4; 11 bases align to TRBD1. The trim removed 5 bases at V and 6 bases at J, leaving 5 bases unmatched. The length of the CDR3 is 15 residues. CDR1 and CDR2 from the germline V gene are SGHTA and FQGNSA. CDR3 DNA: TGTGCCAGCAGCGCGGGGACAGGGGGAGATGAAAAACTGTTTTTT. This gives the protein CASSAGTGGDEKLFF.

This clone was counted only a few times. The chain is built from TRBV27 and TRBJ2-7; 8 positions match TRBD2. Per the germline V gene, CDR1 is MNHEY and CDR2 is SMNVEV (reference sequence). The CDR3 has 12 amino acids. The ends lost 6 bases at V and 5 bases at J; junction bases unmatched: 3. The CDR3, as DNA: TGTGCCAGCAGGCGGGGGGCAGACGAGCAGTACTTC. Protein product: CASRRGADEQYF.

The V call is TRBV28, the J call TRBJ2-7; 11 bases map to TRBD2. Germline V gene data show CDR1 as MDHEN and CDR2 as SYDVKM. The CDR3 extends over 16 amino acids. After removal of 2 bases from V and 5 bases from J, the junction contained 8 bases not matched to a gene. CDR3 in amino acids: CASSLPTSGDPHEQYF. DNA for the CDR3: TGTGCCAGCAGTTTACCGACTAGCGGGGACCCCCACGAGCAGTACTTC.

The J gene is TRBJ2-7, the V gene TRBV5-1, with D maybe TRBD2 (6 bases). This CDR3 comprises 14 residues. Germline V gives CDR1 SGHRS, CDR2 YFSETQ. The V end was cut by 4 bases, the J end by 4 bases, with 15 bases between. This CDR3 is CASSQEGFRYEQYF. CDR3 bases: TGCGCCAGCAGCCAGGAGGGGTTCAGGTACGAGCAGTACTTC.

V gene TRBV7-9 combines with J gene TRBJ1-1; D possibly corresponds to TRBD1 (6 bases). This CDR3 is 14 amino acids long. Germline assignment: CDR1 SEHNR and CDR2 FQNEAQ (reference sequence). The V end lost 5 bases, the J end lost 0 bases, and 10 bases lay between the germline ends. The CDR3 loop is CASSQGYMNTEAFF. The CDR3 coding sequence is TGTGCCAGCAGCCAGGGGTACATGAACACTGAAGCTTTCTTT.

The V call is TRBV2, the J call TRBJ1-5; weak D call: TRBD1 (5 bases). The length of the CDR3 is 15 residues. Trimming shortened V by 8 bases and J by 7 bases, and 21 bases separated the two germline ends. Germline V gives CDR1 SNHLY, CDR2 FYNNEI. The CDR3 DNA sequence: TGTGCCAGCGAGGAATCCACGGGGGTAAGGCAGCCCCAGCATTTT. Protein sequence: CASEESTGVRQPQHF. The full variable domain, rest sourced from reference TRBV2 and TRBJ1-5, is EPEVTQTPSHQVTQMGQEVILRCVPISNHLYFYWYRQILGQKVEFLVSFYNNEISEKSEIFDDQFSVERPDGSNFTLKIRSTKLEDSAMYFCASEESTGVRQPQHFGDGTRLSIL.

The chain recombines TRBV7-9 with TRBJ2-3; TRBD2 matches 8 bases. Germline CDR1 SEHNR, CDR2 FQNEAQ (reference sequence). Trimming removed 5 bases from V and 0 bases from J; junction bases left unmatched: 10. The CDR3 contains 17 residues. CDR3 residues: CASSLGIAGTSTDTQYF. The CDR3 DNA is TGTGCCAGCAGCCTAGGAATAGCGGGAACTAGCACAGATACGCAGTATTTT.

V usage is TRBV30 and J usage is TRBJ2-3, with unresolved D. This CDR3 contains 14 residues. In germline, CDR1 is GTSNPN, CDR2 SVGIG (reference sequence). With 4 bases removed from V and 1 base from J, the gap between germline ends came to 12 bases. The CDR3 reads CAWILRMGTDTQYF. The CDR3 DNA reads TGTGCCTGGATTTTAAGGATGGGCACAGATACGCAGTATTTT.

This clone was seen only a few times. The V and J genes are TRBV5-6 and TRBJ2-1; 7 bases map to TRBD1. The CDR3 has 14 residues. The germline CDR1 and CDR2 sequences are SGHDT and YYEEEE. V shed 4 bases, J shed 6 bases, and the junction held 7 bases outside the gene matches. In nucleotides, the CDR3 is TGTGCCAGCAGCCCAGGACAGGCCTCCAATGAGCAGTTCTTC. This codes for CASSPGQASNEQFF.

This chain links TRBV4-1 with TRBJ2-1; D may be TRBD2 (6 bases). CDR3 length: 15 residues. The V gene lost 1 base and the J gene lost 9 bases, with 16 bases spanning the gap. Germline V gives CDR1 MGHRA, CDR2 YSYEKL. CDR3 coding DNA: TGCGCCAGCAGCCAAGTATTCGGGGGACTGCGTGAGCAGTTCTTC. Translated, it gives CASSQVFGGLREQFF.

V gene TRBV30 combines with J gene TRBJ2-7; tentatively, D is TRBD1 or TRBD2 (7 bases each). The CDR3 length is 15 residues. Germline-derived CDR1 and CDR2 are GTSNPN and SVGIG (reference sequence). The germline V and J ends were trimmed by 5 bases and 0 bases, with 17 bases remaining between them. In DNA, the CDR3 is TGTGCCTGGTTTGGAGCGGGACAGAGCTCCTACGAGCAGTACTTC. It specifies CAWFGAGQSSYEQYF.

The genes are TRBV2 and TRBJ2-4; 9 nucleotides align to TRBD2. J was trimmed by 8 bases and V by 5 bases; bases with no gene match: 4. The CDR3 consists of 13 residues. CDR1 is SNHLY and CDR2 is FYNNEI in the germline V gene. CDR3 loop: CASSPGTSYIQYF. CDR3 DNA: TGTGCCAGCAGTCCCGGGACTAGCTACATTCAGTACTTC.

V gene TRBV6-5 combines with J gene TRBJ1-2, with no clear D. CDR3 length: 13 residues. V lost 2 bases and J 5 bases, leaving 9 bases between the germline ends. Germline CDR1 is MNHEY and CDR2 is SVGAGI. In DNA, the CDR3 is TGTGCCAGCAGTTACGGCCAGATTTATGGCTACACCTTC. Its translation is CASSYGQIYGYTF.

The chain links TRBV5-6 to TRBJ2-5, with 8 bases that match TRBD2. The length of the CDR3 is 17 residues. Germline V lookup: CDR1 SGHDT, CDR2 YYEEEE. V trimming: 6 bases; J trimming: 2 bases; junction bases outside the gene matches: 15. This CDR3 reads CASITGGRRDPQETQYF. Here the CDR3 DNA reads TGTGCCAGCATCACCGGCGGGAGGAGAGACCCTCAAGAGACCCAGTACTTC. Full variable domain (remainder filled in from reference TRBV5-6 and TRBJ2-5): DAGVTQSPTHLIKTRGQQVTLRCSPKSGHDTVSWYQQALGQGPQFIFQYYEEEERQRGNFPDRFSGHQFPNYSSELNVNALLLGDSALYLCASITGGRRDPQETQYFGPGTRLLVL.

The chain couples TRBV27 to TRBJ2-5, with D perhaps being TRBD1 or TRBD2 (5 bases each). V was trimmed by 2 bases and J by 2 bases, leaving 12 bases between them. This CDR3 has 15 amino acids. Germline assignment: CDR1 MNHEY and CDR2 SMNVEV (reference sequence). CDR3: CASSLMGTIQETQYF. CDR3 coding DNA: TGTGCCAGCAGTTTAATGGGGACCATACAAGAGACCCAGTACTTC.

The sample holds one count of this clone. V is TRBV10-3 and J is TRBJ2-3, with TRBD2 as a possible D gene (5 bases). This CDR3 contains 18 residues. The germline CDR1 and CDR2 sequences are ENHRY and SYGVKD. Trimming shortened V by 3 bases and J by 2 bases, and 21 bases separated the two germline ends. The CDR3 DNA is TGTGCCATCAGTGAACCCCTGGAATGGAGGCCCCCCACAGATACGCAGTATTTT. Protein product: CAISEPLEWRPPTDTQYF.

V and J are TRBV5-5 and TRBJ2-7; weak D call: TRBD1 (5 bases). CDR3 size: 15 residues. Trimming removed 1 base from V and 3 bases from J, with 14 bases in between. Germline values: CDR1 SGHKS, CDR2 YYEKEE (reference sequence). The CDR3 bases are TGTGCCAGCAGCTTGTATCTCGGGCAGGGCTACGAGCAGTACTTC. It codes for CASSLYLGQGYEQYF. Filled out from reference TRBV5-5 and TRBJ2-7, the complete variable domain reads DAGVTQSPTHLIKTRGQQVTLRCSPISGHKSVSWYQQVLGQGPQFIFQYYEKEERGRGNFPDRFSARQFPNYSSELNVNALLLGDSALYLCASSLYLGQGYEQYFGPGTRLTVT.

The rearrangement links TRBV30 to TRBJ2-7; unclear D gene. Trimming shortened V by 3 bases and J by 0 bases, and 9 bases separated the two germline ends. Per germline, CDR1 GTSNPN and CDR2 SVGIG (reference sequence). The length of the CDR3 is 13 residues. In nucleotides, the CDR3 is TGTGCCTGGAGCGATACAAACTCCTACGAGCAGTACTTC. It specifies CAWSDTNSYEQYF.

This chain joins TRBV7-2 and TRBJ1-2, with a tentative D call TRBD1 (5 bases). Germline loops: CDR1 SGHTA, CDR2 FQGNSA. Trimming took 2 bases from V and 5 from J, leaving 24 bases between them. The CDR3 runs 18 residues. CDR3 loop: CASSLPPPRGAHFYGYTF. As DNA, the CDR3 is TGTGCCAGCAGCTTACCTCCGCCTCGCGGGGCCCACTTTTATGGCTACACCTTC. Variable domain in full (rest from reference TRBV7-2 and TRBJ1-2): GAGVSQSPSNKVTEKGKDVELRCDPISGHTALYWYRQSLGQGLEFLIYFQGNSAPDKSGLPSDRFSAERTGGSVSTLTIQRTQQEDSAVYLCASSLPPPRGAHFYGYTFGSGTRLTVV.

In regard to this clone: Sequence at one end of the junction differs from germline and may be a read error. V and J are TRBV27 and TRBJ1-4; D not certain. Germline loops: CDR1 MNHEY, CDR2 SMNVEV (reference sequence). The CDR3 spans 12 residues. The CDR3 nucleotides read TGTGCCAGCAGTCCCTGGAATGGAAAACTGTTTTTT. Translating it yields CASSPWNGKLFF.